This is a list of T cell receptor beta chains from one sample in a study of regulatory T cells in long-lasting Graves disease. TCRdb reanalysed the multiplex PCR reads using MiXCR and keeps one entry per CDR3 protein. The sample lists roughly 360,000 distinct CDR3 sequences, approximately 23% seen once, with 25% to 35% in the top ten. Material: peripheral blood mononuclear cells (PBMCs), obtained when the disease was refractory, from a patient treated with antithyroid drugs. These receptors were taken from a woman between 40 and 55 years old with Graves disease. Both conserved end residues are part of each CDR3. D genes are given only for firm matches. Part of the rows lack a size; the others show once, few, many or a class for expanded clones.

d_call,clone_size,v_call,j_call,cdr3_nt,cdr3_aa
-,-,TRBV3-1,TRBJ2-4,TGTGCCAGCAGCCAAGTCGGGGGAAGAGCCAAAAACATTCAGTACTTC,CASSQVGGRAKNIQYF
-,few,TRBV28,TRBJ2-7,TGTGCCAGCAGAACCCTGAGGATGGGGTCCTACGAGCAGTACTTC,CASRTLRMGSYEQYF
-,many,TRBV28,TRBJ1-2,TGTGCCAGCACCTTCCTAGGCCACACACGGATCTATGGCTACACCTTC,CASTFLGHTRIYGYTF
TRBD1,-,TRBV25-1,TRBJ2-7,TGTGCCACCGACAGTGACAGGGGGCTCAACGAGCAGTACTTC,CATDSDRGLNEQYF
-,-,TRBV7-3,TRBJ2-2,TGTGCCAGCAGCCCTCCGGACGGGGAGCTGTTTTTT,CASSPPDGELFF
TRBD1,many,TRBV29-1,TRBJ1-1,TGCAGCGTCTCGGACAGGGGGGACACTGAAGCTTTCTTT,CSVSDRGDTEAFF
-,-,TRBV30,TRBJ1-1,TGTGCCTGGATGCGGACGACTAAAGCTTTCTTT,CAWMRTTKAFF
-,-,TRBV5-1,TRBJ2-6,TGCGCCAGCAGCGACCAGACAGGAGCCTCTGGGGCCAACGTCCTGACTTTC,CASSDQTGASGANVLTF
-,-,TRBV6-2/TRBV6-3,TRBJ2-1,TGTGCCAGCAGTTACTCGTTCGGGGGTAAAACCTACAATGAGCAGTTCTTC,CASSYSFGGKTYNEQFF
TRBD2,-,TRBV30,TRBJ2-5,TGTGCCTGGAGTATTCTGAGCGGGAGTGCGGAGACCCAGTACTTC,CAWSILSGSAETQYF
TRBD1,many,TRBV2,TRBJ1-4,TGTGCCAGCAGTGAAGACGGGGACAGGGGTTGGAATGAAAAACTGTTTTTT,CASSEDGDRGWNEKLFF
-,-,TRBV25-1,TRBJ1-2,TGTGCCAGCAGTGGGGGGACGGAAACCTATGGCTACACCTTC,CASSGGTETYGYTF
-,many,TRBV20-1,TRBJ1-5,TGCAGTGCTAGCAAACAGTTCAATCAGCCCCAGCATTTT,CSASKQFNQPQHF
-,many,TRBV5-1,TRBJ2-7,TGCGCCAGCAGGGTGGACCGCTACGAGCAGTACTTC,CASRVDRYEQYF
-,many,TRBV12-3/TRBV12-4,TRBJ1-5,TGTGCCAGCAGTACCCGCTGGGCCCCAGGCCAGCCCCAGCATTTT,CASSTRWAPGQPQHF
-,-,TRBV19,TRBJ1-1,TGTGCCAGTAGGGCTCAGCGGGACGGGGGGACTGAAGCTTTCTTT,CASRAQRDGGTEAFF
-,-,TRBV19,TRBJ2-4,TGTGCCAGTAGTATTGGAAGGCAAAAAGCGGTACTAGCCAAAAACATTCAGTACTTC,CASSIGRQKAVLAKNIQYF
TRBD1,many,TRBV29-1,TRBJ1-2,TGCAGCGTTGAAGGGGGAAGGGGGCGGTACTATGGCTACACCTTC,CSVEGGRGRYYGYTF
-,few,TRBV6-1,TRBJ1-2,TGTGCCAGCGCCTGGGGGCAGAACTATGGCTACACCTTC,CASAWGQNYGYTF
-,-,TRBV18,TRBJ2-7,TGTGCCAGCTCACCTGGACAGATTGACTACGAGCAGTACTTC,CASSPGQIDYEQYF
-,many,TRBV5-5,TRBJ1-3,TGTGCCAGCAGCTTGGAACCCTCTGGAAACACCATATATTTT,CASSLEPSGNTIYF
-,-,TRBV9,TRBJ1-1,TGTGCCAGCAGCGACCGGGACGATGGGGAGTCGAACACTGAAGCTTTCTTT,CASSDRDDGESNTEAFF
TRBD2,-,TRBV25-1,TRBJ2-5,TGTGCCAGCAGTGAATATTGGAGACTAGCGGTCCAAGAGACCCAGTACTTC,CASSEYWRLAVQETQYF
TRBD2,-,TRBV29-1,TRBJ2-1,TGCAGCGTCGAAACTAGCGGGCACAATGAGCAGTTCTTC,CSVETSGHNEQFF
-,many,TRBV28,TRBJ1-2,TGTGCCAGCAGTTCCCCCAACAGGCTGTTAATCGGCTACACCTTC,CASSSPNRLLIGYTF
TRBD1,many,TRBV28,TRBJ1-6,TGTGCCAGCAGTTCGAACAGGGGATATTCACCCCTCCACTTT,CASSSNRGYSPLHF
-,-,TRBV28,TRBJ2-3,TGTGCCAGCTCGGGGCGATTCTACGAAGCAGATACGCAGTATTTT,CASSGRFYEADTQYF
TRBD2,-,TRBV29-1,TRBJ2-7,TGCAGCTCTCAATTCCCCCGAGGCGGGAGGTTCCCAGACGAGCAGTACTTC,CSSQFPRGGRFPDEQYF
-,many,TRBV28,TRBJ1-4,TGTGCCAGCAGTTTAAGAGTTTTTAATGAAAAACTGTTTTTT,CASSLRVFNEKLFF
-,many,TRBV28,TRBJ1-1,TGTGCCAGCAGTTTAGGTGGGGCGCCGAATGCTTTCTTT,CASSLGGAPNAFF
-,many,TRBV28,TRBJ2-2,TGTGCCAGCAGTACCGGGACGGCGAACACCGGGGAGCTGTTTTTT,CASSTGTANTGELFF
-,-,TRBV19,TRBJ1-1,TGTGCCAGTACCCATGGTTGGGTGAACACTGAAGCTTTCTTT,CASTHGWVNTEAFF
-,-,TRBV30,TRBJ1-1,TGTGCCTGGAGTGTACCGAAGGGCGCAGGCACTGAAGCTTTCTTT,CAWSVPKGAGTEAFF
-,-,TRBV5-1,TRBJ1-4,TGCGCCGGCAGCTCTAATCCGGTTGAAAAACTGTTTTTT,CAGSSNPVEKLFF
-,few,TRBV19,TRBJ1-1,TGTGCCAGTACTTGGGGGTTTCAGTGGGGGGACACTGAAGCTTTCTTT,CASTWGFQWGDTEAFF
-,-,TRBV19,TRBJ2-1,TGTGCCAGTAGTCCTTTAGCGGCTAGCTCCTACAATGAGCAGTTCTTC,CASSPLAASSYNEQFF
-,-,TRBV28,TRBJ2-1,TGTGCCAGCAGTTTAGCGGTACTCACGTCCCATGAGCAGTTCTTC,CASSLAVLTSHEQFF
-,-,TRBV28,TRBJ2-3,TGTGCCAGCAGTTTTAAGACATCTCTATATACGCAGTATTTT,CASSFKTSLYTQYF
-,many,TRBV20-1,TRBJ2-7,TGCAGTGCTAGAGATGCTGGGAGGGGGCACAAGCAGTACTTC,CSARDAGRGHKQYF
-,few,TRBV19,TRBJ2-1,TGTGCCAGTAAGGGCAGAGCAGGAACACGGGGTGAGCAGTTCTTC,CASKGRAGTRGEQFF
-,many,TRBV11-2,TRBJ2-7,TGTGCCAGCAGCTCCCCCTCTAGCACCGAGCAGTACTTC,CASSSPSSTEQYF
-,many,TRBV6-5,TRBJ2-7,TGTGCCAGCAGTTCCACACAGGGTACCTACGAGCAGTACTTC,CASSSTQGTYEQYF
-,-,TRBV6-1,TRBJ2-1,TGTGCCAGCGTCTCGAGCTCCTACAATGAGCAGTTCTTC,CASVSSSYNEQFF
TRBD2,many,TRBV28,TRBJ2-5,TGTGCCAGCAGTTTGAGCCTAGCGGGAGGTCTTCCCCAGTACTTC,CASSLSLAGGLPQYF
-,few,TRBV6-4,TRBJ1-1,TGTGCCAGCAGTTACAAGACGAACACTGAAGCTTTCTTT,CASSYKTNTEAFF
-,-,TRBV5-5,TRBJ1-5,TGTGCCAGCAGCTTGGGCCCCAGGTATGTTTGGCCCCAGCATTTT,CASSLGPRYVWPQHF
TRBD2,many,TRBV2,TRBJ2-5,TGTGCCAGCAGTGGACTAGCGGACCAAGAGACCCAGTACTTC,CASSGLADQETQYF
-,many,TRBV28,TRBJ1-1,TGTGCCAGCAGCGGATCCCTGAACACTGAAGCTTTCTTT,CASSGSLNTEAFF
TRBD2,-,TRBV3-1,TRBJ2-7,TGTGCCAGCAGCCTCAATCCGGGGGGATACGAGCAGTACTTC,CASSLNPGGYEQYF